The 21 T cell receptor beta chains listed next were all sequenced from one sample in a study of cytomegalovirus exposure and HLA in healthy donors. In the PCR, 60 Vbeta and 13 Jbeta primers were used. Method: immunoSEQ multiplex PCR; TCRdb's copy keeps in-frame clones and lacks some. The sample contains over 75,000 clones, roughly 86% of which appear only once. Sequencing input: PBMCs. The receptors derive from a young man in good health and CMV-seropositive.

The gene calls are TRBV4-2 and TRBJ2-1; TRBD2 aligns across 9 bases. CDR3 length equals 16 residues. Germline CDR1 is LGHNA and CDR2 is YNFKEQ. The V and J ends lost 1 base and 8 bases, in that order; junction bases with no gene match: 9. The CDR3 region is CASSQGTGTSNYEQFF. Here the CDR3 DNA reads TGTGCCAGCAGCCAAGGGACCGGGACTAGCAATTATGAGCAGTTCTTC.

The chain is built from TRBV5-1 and TRBJ2-7, with 15 bases lining up with TRBD2. The CDR3 has 15 residues. The V segment lost 4 bases and the J segment 3 bases; nucleotides outside the gene matches: 2. Germline CDR1 reads SGHRS; CDR2 reads YFSETQ. This CDR3 reads CASSPGLAGGYEQYF. CDR3 nucleotide sequence: TGCGCCAGCAGCCCGGGACTAGCGGGAGGCTACGAGCAGTACTTC. The full variable domain, rest sourced from reference TRBV5-1 and TRBJ2-7, is KAGVTQTPRYLIKTRGQQVTLSCSPISGHRSVSWYQQTPGQGLQFLFEYFSETQRNKGNFPGRFSGRQFSNSRSEMNVSTLELGDSALYLCASSPGLAGGYEQYFGPGTRLTVT.

The chain employs TRBV6-1 and TRBJ1-2; unclear D gene. The germline V and J ends were trimmed by 0 bases and 4 bases, with 12 bases remaining between them. The CDR3 has 15 residues. CDR1 is MNHNS, CDR2 SASEGT, per germline. The CDR3 nucleotides are TGTGCCAGCAGTGAAGCTGCGGGCCAGATCTATGGCTACACCTTC. Translating gives CASSEAAGQIYGYTF.

The chain is built from TRBV4-1 and TRBJ2-7, with 10 bases matching TRBD2. This CDR3 has 16 amino acids. V was pared by 4 bases and J by 4 bases, with 10 bases of the junction left unmatched. Germline CDR1 and CDR2: MGHRA and YSYEKL. The CDR3, as DNA: TGCGCCAGCAGCCGCAGACCGGGACTAGCGCCGTACGAGCAGTACTTC. This translates into CASSRRPGLAPYEQYF.

This sequence joins TRBV2 and TRBJ1-3, with 9 bases identical to TRBD1. The CDR3 spans 13 residues. Germline trimming cut 7 bases from V and 7 bases from J; bases unmatched to any gene: 5. Germline CDR1 and CDR2: SNHLY and FYNNEI. CDR3 region: CASTRDRVNTIYF. CDR3 nucleotide sequence: TGTGCCAGCACCCGGGACAGGGTGAACACCATATATTTT.

The chain combines TRBV5-1 with TRBJ2-1; possibly TRBD1 for D (6 bases). Germline V gene sequence: CDR1 SGHRS, CDR2 YFSETQ. Trimming pared 4 bases from V and 6 bases from J, leaving 14 bases between. CDR3 length: 14 amino acids. This CDR3 is CASSPGQMPNEQFF. The CDR3 coding sequence is TGCGCCAGCAGCCCTGGACAGATGCCCAATGAGCAGTTCTTC. Looking up the rest from reference TRBV5-1 and TRBJ2-1 gives the full variable domain: KAGVTQTPRYLIKTRGQQVTLSCSPISGHRSVSWYQQTPGQGLQFLFEYFSETQRNKGNFPGRFSGRQFSNSRSEMNVSTLELGDSALYLCASSPGQMPNEQFFGPGTRLTVL.

The rearrangement joins TRBV6-6 to TRBJ2-3; 9 nucleotides line up with TRBD1. Trimming removed 5 bases from V and 6 bases from J; junction bases left unmatched: 12. The CDR3 is made up of 16 amino acids. CDR1 MNHNY and CDR2 SVGAGI come from the germline V gene (reference sequence). The CDR3 region has the DNA TGTGCCAGCAGTCTCTCCGGGACAGGGAGATCCGATACGCAGTATTTT. Its translation: CASSLSGTGRSDTQYF.

The chain joins TRBV9 to TRBJ2-1; no firm D call. The CDR3 is 13 residues long. Trimming took off 3 bases at V and 9 bases at J, with 13 bases between the two ends. Germline V gene sequence: CDR1 SGDLS, CDR2 YYNGEE. The CDR3 sequence is CASSGIGVPEQFF. The CDR3 DNA sequence: TGTGCCAGCAGCGGGATCGGAGTGCCTGAGCAGTTCTTC.

The chain links TRBV28 to TRBJ2-7; 7 bases are shared with TRBD1. Germline loops: CDR1 MDHEN, CDR2 SYDVKM. V gave up 3 bases and J gave up 9 bases; unmatched junction bases: 11. The CDR3 spans 14 residues. The CDR3 coding sequence is TGTGCCAGCAGTTTCAGAGGGGGCCCACAAGGGCAGTACTTC. It encodes CASSFRGGPQGQYF.

This clone occurred a few times. The CDR3 DNA sequence: TGTGCCAGCAGCCAGGTGAGGGGGAGCGAGCAGTACTTC. Its protein is CASSQVRGSEQYF. This chain connects TRBV14 to TRBJ2-5, with TRBD1 as a possible D gene (6 bases). The DNA end favors TRBJ2-7, so the J call may be wrong. The CDR3 runs to 13 residues. Germline CDR1 reads SGHDN; CDR2 reads FVKESK.

The rearrangement links TRBV27 to TRBJ2-7, with 10 bases lining up with TRBD2. The CDR3 contains 12 residues. V shed 10 bases, J shed 4 bases, and the junction held 4 bases outside the gene matches. The V gene's germline CDR1 is MNHEY and CDR2 SMNVEV (reference sequence). The CDR3 spells CATGTSEYEQYF. The CDR3, as DNA: TGTGCCACCGGGACTAGCGAGTACGAGCAGTACTTC.

The chain recombines TRBV10-2 with TRBJ2-7; 9 bases are a match to TRBD1. Germline CDR1 is WSHSY and CDR2 is SAAADI. Trimming took 7 bases from V and 6 from J; bases not matched to a gene: 7. The CDR3 is 13 residues long. CDR3 sequence (DNA): TGCGCCAGCACTAGGACAGGGGTGAGCGAGCAGTACTTC. Translation gives CASTRTGVSEQYF.

This clone was found once. The chain carries TRBV5-1 and TRBJ2-2, with D perhaps matching TRBD1 (7 bases). Trimming shortened V by 2 bases and J by 1 base, and 9 bases separated the two germline ends. The CDR3 is made up of 15 amino acids. Looked up from germline, CDR1 is SGHRS and CDR2 is YFSETQ. The CDR3 is CASSFQGGNTGELFF. In DNA form, the CDR3 reads TGCGCCAGCAGCTTTCAGGGGGGGAACACCGGGGAGCTGTTTTTT.

The V call is TRBV6-5, the J call TRBJ2-5; 8 bases agree with TRBD2. CDR1 and CDR2 (germline): MNHEY, SVGAGI. This CDR3 has 14 amino acids. The V segment lost 0 bases and the J segment 5 bases; nucleotides outside the gene matches: 2. CDR3 sequence (DNA): TGTGCCAGCAGTTACTCCCGGGGGGGGGAGACCCAGTACTTC. Protein sequence: CASSYSRGGETQYF.

This clone has a handful of counts. V gene TRBV2 combines with J gene TRBJ1-1; unclear D gene. V lost 3 bases, J lost 4 bases, and 9 bases lay in between. The CDR3 covers 13 residues. CDR1 and CDR2 (germline): SNHLY, FYNNEI. Written as DNA, the CDR3 is TGTGCCAGCAGTGATGAAAAACTCACTGAAGCTTTCTTT. As protein: CASSDEKLTEAFF.

The V call is TRBV6-1, the J call TRBJ2-3; no clear D. This CDR3 has 14 residues. Germline CDR1 and CDR2: MNHNS and SASEGT. Trimming cost V 7 bases and J 0 bases, with 11 bases left between them. For the CDR3, the DNA is TGTGCCAGCATTAGTATTAGAAGCACAGATACGCAGTATTTT. Translation gives CASISIRSTDTQYF.

The rearrangement links TRBV18 to TRBJ2-1; TRBD1 agrees at 12 bases. The CDR3 covers 14 residues. The germline V gene encodes CDR1 KGHSH and CDR2 LQKENI. V lost 1 base, J lost 15 bases, and 7 bases stayed unmatched. The CDR3 protein is CASSPLGTGGEGFF. In DNA, the CDR3 is TGTGCCAGCTCACCACTTGGGACAGGGGGCGAGGGGTTCTTC.

The chain combines TRBV15 with TRBJ2-1, with 13 bases matching TRBD2. V shed 3 bases and J 6 bases; nucleotides not matched to a gene: 5. This CDR3 has 16 residues. Germline CDR1 is LNHNV and CDR2 is YYDKDF (reference sequence). The CDR3 DNA reads as TGTGCCACCAGCAGGGGTACTAGCGGGAGGGCCAATGAGCAGTTCTTC. Translation gives CATSRGTSGRANEQFF.

The chain couples TRBV5-1 to TRBJ2-1, with 8 nucleotides matching TRBD2. The CDR3 spans 14 residues. V trimming: 2 bases; J trimming: 12 bases; junction bases outside the gene matches: 10. The germline V gene encodes CDR1 SGHRS and CDR2 YFSETQ. The CDR3 region is CASSLSGTSNRQFF. The DNA of the CDR3 is TGCGCCAGCAGCTTATCCGGGACTAGTAATCGGCAGTTCTTC. The whole variable domain, remainder taken from reference TRBV5-1 and TRBJ2-1, is KAGVTQTPRYLIKTRGQQVTLSCSPISGHRSVSWYQQTPGQGLQFLFEYFSETQRNKGNFPGRFSGRQFSNSRSEMNVSTLELGDSALYLCASSLSGTSNRQFFGPGTRLTVL.

V is TRBV28 and J is TRBJ1-1, with D possibly TRBD1 on 5 matching bases. With 8 bases removed from V and 0 bases from J, the gap between germline ends came to 7 bases. This CDR3 spans 12 amino acids. Germline V gives CDR1 MDHEN, CDR2 SYDVKM. This CDR3 reads CASGGMNTEAFF. As DNA, the CDR3 is TGTGCCAGCGGGGGGATGAACACTGAAGCTTTCTTT.

This sequence joins TRBV10-1 and TRBJ1-2; D perhaps matches TRBD1 (6 bases). The CDR3 has 18 amino acids. Germline V gene data show CDR1 as WNHNN and CDR2 as SYGVQD (reference sequence). Trimming stripped 0 bases from V and 1 base from J, with 18 bases between. CDR3 protein: CASSESGRGGFYNYGYTF. CDR3 nucleotides: TGCGCCAGCAGTGAGTCGGGAAGGGGGGGGTTCTATAACTATGGCTACACCTTC.